Here is one TCR beta chain with its context. Its cognate antigen has yet to be identified. Per-base quality was not reported, and no clone a single base away is much larger than it. The cohort was made up of around 720 healthy bone marrow donors. Cohort members were all nominally healthy when sampled, although unrecorded immune exposures were likely present. The donor tested CMV seropositive, placing the donor among the 289 seropositive members of the cohort. A peripheral blood sample was provided by each donor, and peripheral blood mononuclear cells were used for TCR beta sequencing. The Qiagen DNeasy Blood Extraction Kit was used to extract genomic DNA from the blood cell samples. The sample is drawn from a study of cytomegalovirus exposure and HLA in healthy donors (dated by TCRdb to 2015 to 2018). In terms of the full investigation: According to an earlier analysis of several hundred of the donors, about 180 million T cells yielded roughly 110 million unique TCR beta sequences and about 300 Gb of sequence data. Approximately 300 gigabases of sequencing data and 78 million or so unique TCR sequences were included in an early release covering several hundred HLA-typed donors. The genetic ancestry cluster associated with self-reported Caucasian donors included around four fifths of the roughly 400 genotyped donors. The study aimed to test whether signatures of past pathogen exposure could be identified by cataloging public T cell receptors. The study used immunosequencing to profile the T cell repertoires of 666 subjects and linked those repertoires to cytomegalovirus serostatus. In addition to the first cohort of 650 to 800 subjects, a separate validation cohort of approximately 120 different subjects was used. To predict cytomegalovirus infection status, the study combined high-throughput TCR immunosequencing, statistical association of individual TCRs with disease status, and machine learning. A later analysis re-examined previously published TCR beta repertoires from 500 to 700 donors and added high-resolution HLA genotyping to investigate patterns of TCR occurrence. Rather than drawing on any new phenotypic data, the later analysis identified candidate immune exposures from TCR beta sequences and the way those sequences occurred across donors. In an earlier analysis of around 540 of the donors, high-throughput TCR beta sequencing was used to judge whether each TCR beta V gene segment behaved as functional or pseudogenic. Donor age, sex, ethnicity and CMV serostatus were compiled together with the repertoire data. A later genetic analysis took genome-wide SNP genotypes for about 65% of the 666 donors and used that subset as a discovery cohort. Every discovery cohort repertoire had been produced on one sequencing platform. HLA typing included class I and class II loci at four-digit resolution. The number of typed donors differed by locus: about 629-630 for A, B, C, DRB1 and DQB1; 522 for DQA1; 606 for DPA1; and roughly 490 for DPB1. Five DR-DQ haplotypes were handled as single units for association and clustering, since linkage in the cohort was strong. Among 350 to 400 genotyped donors of the cohort, an average of around 240,000 unique TCR beta nucleotide sequences were sequenced per donor, around 20% of them non-productive. What the study reported, not specific to this receptor: Strong co-occurrence of HLA alleles, especially DR and DQ, made assigning TCR associations to individual alleles difficult. A further reported finding was that TCR beta sequences accurately predicted the HLA-A and HLA-B alleles for most subjects in the first cohort. Across donors, most TCR sequences were observed very rarely, whereas some public TCRs were present in many individuals. HLA typing was unavailable for some donors at each locus, so association tests used only the typed subset. For the cohort, immune exposure information was limited to CMV serostatus. This cohort had only TCR beta chains sequenced, and the lack of alpha or paired-chain data limited which features could be detected. Linkage disequilibrium might explain the correlated functional status among segregating V segments, but an unknown experimental factor could not be excluded. In a later analysis, most CMV-associated TCR beta chains were found to appear HLA-restricted, with HLA associations seemingly driven largely by CMV exposure. An earlier analysis of approximately 570 of the donors showed that most TCR beta V segments appeared in productive rearrangements either about 87% or about 30% of the time, which broadly matched IMGT annotations. Specific HLA alleles were associated with 15,000 to 20,000 TCR beta sequences at a false discovery rate of 0.05 in a later analysis. Several of the top co-occurrence clusters appeared to be linked to parvovirus B19, influenza, CMV and Epstein-Barr virus, according to a later analysis. In a later analysis, HLA-associated TCR beta chains were found to be more clonally expanded and to have lower generation probabilities than equally common non-associated chains. Three of the identified cytomegalovirus-associated TCR beta chains were confirmed in vitro to be specific for cytomegalovirus antigens. According to a later genetic analysis, donors in an Asian-associated ancestry cluster had fewer N-insertions in productive TCRs than the approximately 650-donor mean. Because counts were too low, some 17 rarely observed V segments, including chromosome 9 orphons, were excluded from the earlier analysis of 587 of the donors. Cytomegalovirus status was reported to be diagnosed by the classifier with high specificity and sensitivity in both the original and validation cohorts. A cluster of highly shared sequence variants was judged likely to represent a technical artifact of the sequencing pipeline. According to a later analysis, TCR association rates differed among HLA loci, with DRB1 alleles showing the most associated TCRs and HLA-C alleles showing the fewest. The presence/absence analyses assumed that sequencing depth was roughly uniform across donors, and that assumption may not be true. In a later genetic analysis, a missense DCLRE1C variant was associated with V-gene and J-gene trimming of TCR beta chains, and the association was replicated in an independent cohort. In the study, some 160 TCR beta chains were listed as associated with cytomegalovirus. The 87-base-pair reads could not distinguish some IMGT-functional V segments, including TRBV6-2 and TRBV6-3, so those segments were excluded. The authors suggested that the approach could potentially be generalized to other disease states and immunological phenotypes.

Receptor libraries were prepared by the immunoSEQ multiplex PCR assay. A mixture of 60 forward primers for TCR Vbeta segments and 13 reverse primers for TCR Jbeta segments was used in the multiplex PCR. The CDR3 region of rearranged TCR beta genes was amplified from genomic DNA by a multiplex PCR assay. Amplified TCR beta libraries were sequenced as 87-base-pair reads on the Illumina HiSeq System. Per the authors' processing: A later analysis counted about 80 million unique TCR beta chains across the 600 to 850 repertoires, and about 10 million of these chains were shared by at least two donors. A nearest-neighbor algorithm error-corrected the raw reads and collapsed the reads into unique sequences, merging closely related sequences to remove PCR and sequencing errors. V, D and J gene segments were assigned by aligning CDR3 sequences to IMGT reference sequences. Each retained sequence needed at least a six-nucleotide match to both a V gene segment and a J gene segment. A rearrangement counted as productive if the CDR3 had no stop codons and remained in frame with V and J, and every other rearrangement counted as non-productive. Following IMGT convention, CDR3 was defined as the stretch from the second conserved V-encoded cysteine to the conserved J-encoded phenylalanine. The earlier analysis of 500 to 600 of the donors excluded sequences that lacked an unambiguous match to a single V gene segment. An earlier analysis of several hundred of the donors called V segments functional above 56.7% productive rearrangements and segregating when the between-donor standard deviation exceeded 5%. A statistical classification framework was built to diagnose cytomegalovirus status from the catalog of TCR beta chain sequences. In a later analysis, TCR nucleotide sequences were compared against IMGT/GENE-DB human TR gene sequences so that V and J genes could be assigned. A later analysis assigned CDR3 sequences and most-parsimonious VDJ recombination scenarios with the TCRdist pipeline. In a later analysis, each TCR beta chain was defined by its CDR3 amino acid sequence together with its V-gene family, and reads without a unique V-gene family were excluded. A later analysis removed over 500 highly shared, low-generation-probability nucleotide sequences to deal with suspected cross-contamination and a sequencing artifact. For each public chain, a later analysis derived a clonal expansion index from normalized ranks of inferred template counts within each repertoire. In a later analysis, generation probabilities were computed using a VDJ recombination model fitted to out-of-frame rearrangements, and the results were checked against IGoR. A later analysis scored TCR-TCR, TCR-HLA and TCR-CMV co-occurrence with hypergeometric tests, applying a repertoire-size bias correction to TCR pairs. A later analysis estimated false discovery rates by permuting HLA or CMV assignments 20 times. A later analysis grouped co-occurring TCRs with DBSCAN, adding TCRdist sequence similarity when clustering within HLA-allele-positive subsets. For co-occurrence clustering, repertoires with fewer than 30,000 or more than 120,000 public chains were excluded, along with four to six repertoires with anomalous nucleotide sharing. As stored in TCRdb, this immuneACCESS dataset retains in-frame rearrangements with V and J assigned. A fraction of the clones does not appear; measured against another copy, unresolved V genes explain less than half of the discrepancy, and the remainder lacks a known reason. Clonal size and the V and J genes are those of that table, whereas D and trimming came from the DNA. A total of about 190,000 clones appear in this sample, approximately 80% of them only once. Jointly, the top ten make up about a tenth of the sample.

Trimming at the junction amounts to 4 bases on V and 1 base on J, and the germline ends lie 13 bases apart. The CDR3 runs 14 residues from the cysteine to the phenylalanine. The retained sequence is limited to the CDR3, 42 bases, with the frame set at the first base. The germline V gene (reference sequence) gives CDR1 as GTSNPN and CDR2 as SVGIG. The sequence came from a woman in her forties or fifties in good health and CMV-seropositive. This chain joins TRBV30 to TRBJ1-1, with TRBD1 perhaps the D gene, on 6 matching bases. Sequenced material: PBMCs. The base sequence is TGTGCCTGGAATAGACAGGTCACGAACACTGAAGCTTTCTTT. It is translated as CAWNRQVTNTEAFF.